This passage covers 32 T cell receptor beta chains from one sample sequenced in a study of shared clonotypes between healthy human individuals. Clones were read by immunoSEQ multiplex PCR, and TCRdb kept only the in-frame ones, dropping some. The sample includes around 1.4 million clones, 98% to 99% of them seen just once. Sequencing was carried out using naive CD4+ T cells sorted from blood. Subset meaning: CD45RA+ positively selected. Receptors originate from a man between 25 and 39 years old in good health.

A note on this clone: One end of the junction varies from germline; a read error may be responsible. CDR3 sequence (DNA): TGTGCCAGCAGGGAAGCAGGGGGACACCCCACAGATACGCAGTATTTT. Protein product: CASREAGGHPTDTQYF. This rearrangement joins TRBV6-1 to TRBJ2-3; the match to TRBD1 covers 7 bases. Per germline, CDR1 MNHNS and CDR2 SASEGT. The CDR3 contains 16 residues.

This clone has just one count. The chain uses TRBV7-2 and TRBJ2-5, with 14 positions matching TRBD2. The ends lost 5 bases at V and 5 bases at J; junction bases unmatched: 10. The CDR3 contains 17 residues. Per germline, CDR1 SGHTA and CDR2 FQGNSA. In DNA, the CDR3 is TGTGCCAGCAGCCAGCTCAGACTAGCGGGAGGGCCGGAGACCCAGTACTTC. Translation: CASSQLRLAGGPETQYF. Using reference TRBV7-2 and TRBJ2-5 for the parts outside the CDR3, the full variable domain is GAGVSQSPSNKVTEKGKDVELRCDPISGHTALYWYRQSLGQGLEFLIYFQGNSAPDKSGLPSDRFSAERTGGSVSTLTIQRTQQEDSAVYLCASSQLRLAGGPETQYFGPGTRLLVL.

The chain combines TRBV6-1 with TRBJ1-5; D gene ambiguous. V shed 4 bases and J shed 6 bases, with 4 bases lying between them. The CDR3 totals 11 residues. Germline assignment: CDR1 MNHNS and CDR2 SASEGT. The DNA of the CDR3 is TGTGCCAGCAGTGTTAGTCAGCCCCAGCATTTT. Its translation is CASSVSQPQHF.

This rearrangement joins TRBV11-3 to TRBJ2-1; TRBD2 aligns across 11 bases. Unmatched junction bases numbered 4, after V lost 3 bases and J lost 6 bases. The CDR3 covers 15 residues. Germline values: CDR1 SGHNT, CDR2 YENEEA. DNA of the CDR3: TGTGCCAGCAGCTTGGGACTAGCGGTGGGCAATGAGCAGTTCTTC. Translated: CASSLGLAVGNEQFF.

The V gene is TRBV28, the J gene TRBJ1-1, with TRBD1 matching 9 bases. The CDR3 contains 15 residues. Germline V gene data show CDR1 as MDHEN and CDR2 as SYDVKM. J was trimmed by 9 bases and V by 8 bases; bases with no gene match: 16. The DNA for the CDR3 is TGTGCCAGCGATTACAGGGGGCCGGGGCGCGCTAAAGCTTTCTTT. Protein product: CASDYRGPGRAKAFF.

The V and J genes are TRBV19 and TRBJ2-1; 9 nucleotides align to TRBD2. Germline trimming cut 8 bases from V and 7 bases from J; bases unmatched to any gene: 6. The CDR3 is 13 residues long. Germline assignment: CDR1 LNHDA and CDR2 SQIVND (reference sequence). The CDR3 is CASSRGRGNEQFF. In nucleotides, the CDR3 is TGTGCCAGTTCTCGCGGGAGGGGAAATGAGCAGTTCTTC.

The chain has TRBV29-1 and TRBJ1-1, with TRBD1 as a possible D gene (6 bases). Germline V gives CDR1 SQVTM, CDR2 ANQGSEA. The CDR3 has 11 residues. With 8 bases removed from V and 4 bases from J, the gap between germline ends came to 11 bases. In DNA, the CDR3 is TGCAGCATACAGGGTGCCACTGAAGCTTTCTTT. Residues: CSIQGATEAFF.

V and J are TRBV7-3 and TRBJ2-2, with D maybe TRBD2 (6 bases). V lost 4 bases to trimming and J lost 0 bases, with 9 bases between them. Germline V CDR1 and CDR2: SGHTA, FQGTGA. The CDR3 covers 15 residues. In nucleotides, the CDR3 is TGTGCCAGCAGCTCAACGGGGGCGAACACCGGGGAGCTGTTTTTT. It translates to CASSSTGANTGELFF. Complete variable domain (other parts from reference TRBV7-3 and TRBJ2-2): GAGVSQTPSNKVTEKGKYVELRCDPISGHTALYWYRQSLGQGPEFLIYFQGTGAADDSGLPNDRFFAVRPEGSVSTLKIQRTERGDSAVYLCASSSTGANTGELFFGEGSRLTVL.

CDR3 amino acids: CASSLGQGGPYEQYF. CDR3 bases: TGTGCCAGCAGCTTAGGGCAGGGAGGCCCCTACGAGCAGTACTTC. The rearrangement joins TRBV11-2 to TRBJ2-7, with a possible D match to TRBD2 (6 bases). Trimming took 1 base from V and 2 from J, leaving 12 bases between them. Germline V lookup: CDR1 SGHAT, CDR2 FQNNGV. CDR3 size: 15 residues.

The gene calls are TRBV9 and TRBJ2-7; D possibly corresponds to TRBD1 (6 bases). CDR1 is SGDLS, CDR2 YYNGEE, per germline. The CDR3 spans 15 residues. The V end was cut by 4 bases, the J end by 2 bases, with 16 bases between. The CDR3, as DNA: TGTGCCAGCAGCCCGACACAGGGATTACCCTACGAGCAGTACTTC. Its translation: CASSPTQGLPYEQYF. The full variable domain, in which reference TRBV9 and TRBJ2-7 provide the parts outside the CDR3, is DSGVTQTPKHLITATGQRVTLRCSPRSGDLSVYWYQQSLDQGLQFLIQYYNGEERAKGNILERFSAQQFPDLHSELNLSSLELGDSALYFCASSPTQGLPYEQYFGPGTRLTVT.

The chain combines TRBV15 with TRBJ1-2, with D perhaps TRBD1 (6 bases). Trimming removed 5 bases at V and 4 bases at J, with 14 bases between. CDR1 LNHNV and CDR2 YYDKDF come from the germline V gene (reference sequence). This CDR3 comprises 14 residues. CDR3 amino acids: CATSHRARSYGYTF. The CDR3 DNA sequence: TGTGCCACCAGCCACAGGGCCCGGAGCTATGGCTACACCTTC.

This clone appeared a single time. The CDR3 DNA sequence: TGTGCCAGCAGCTTAAGTGTATCTGGCGGGGTCTCCTACGAGCAGTACTTC. Protein sequence: CASSLSVSGGVSYEQYF. This chain connects TRBV7-2 to TRBJ2-7; TRBD2 might be the D (6 bases). The CDR3 sequence is 17 residues long. V lost 2 bases and J lost 0, with 17 bases in between. Germline V gene lookup returns CDR1 SGHTA and CDR2 FQGNSA.

This clone was counted once. The chain combines TRBV29-1 with TRBJ1-1, with D unclear. V lost 3 bases, J lost 1 base, and 15 bases lay in between. The length of the CDR3 is 15 residues. The germline V gene encodes CDR1 SQVTM and CDR2 ANQGSEA. For the CDR3, the DNA is TGCAGCGTTGAGCCCCGGAGCTCCTCGAACACTGAAGCTTTCTTT. Protein: CSVEPRSSSNTEAFF.

V usage is TRBV5-1 and J usage is TRBJ2-7, with TRBD1 matching over 9 bases. J lost 6 bases, V lost 5 bases, and 9 bases had no gene match. This CDR3 is built from 14 residues. Germline values: CDR1 SGHRS, CDR2 YFSETQ. In DNA form, the CDR3 reads TGCGCCAGCAGACACCCGGGACAGGGAAGCGAGCAGTACTTC. This translates into CASRHPGQGSEQYF.

The CDR3, as DNA: TGTGCCAGCAGCCACAGGGTGGCCGAACCCTACACCTTC. It specifies CASSHRVAEPYTF. The chain uses TRBV13 and TRBJ1-2; possibly TRBD1 for D (6 bases). CDR3 length: 13 amino acids. The germline CDR1 and CDR2 sequences are PRHDT and FYEKMQ (reference sequence). Trimming left V 5 bases short and J 10 bases short, with 17 bases between.

This clone appeared a single time. The CDR3 here is CASSLTSGVFGQPQHF. In DNA form, the CDR3 reads TGTGCCAGCAGTTTAACTTCAGGGGTTTTTGGGCAGCCCCAGCATTTT. The chain recombines TRBV27 with TRBJ1-5; D is perhaps TRBD1 (6 bases). Germline-derived CDR1 and CDR2 are MNHEY and SMNVEV (reference sequence). CDR3 size: 16 residues. V lost 2 bases to trimming and J lost 7 bases, with 18 bases between them.

Of note for this clone: Additional DNA sequences in this sample encode the identical CDR3. V is TRBV19 and J is TRBJ2-2; possibly TRBD2 for D (5 bases). Trimming cost V 5 bases and J 0 bases, with 7 bases left between them. The germline gives CDR1 LNHDA, CDR2 SQIVND (reference sequence). The CDR3 runs 14 residues. CDR3 nucleotides: TGTGCCAGTAGTCGGGATACGAACACCGGGGAGCTGTTTTTT. This gives the protein CASSRDTNTGELFF.

The rearrangement joins TRBV25-1 to TRBJ1-5; no clear D. Germline loops: CDR1 MGHDK, CDR2 SYGVNS. The CDR3 loop spans 14 amino acids. V lost 2 bases and J 4 bases, leaving 9 bases between the germline ends. The CDR3 here is CASSEGNPNQPQHF. The CDR3 DNA reads TGTGCCAGCAGTGAAGGGAACCCGAATCAGCCCCAGCATTTT.

With respect to this clone: Within the sample, other DNA sequences also encode this same CDR3. The chain joins TRBV6-1 to TRBJ2-7; 7 bases match TRBD2. This CDR3 contains 14 residues. Trimming took 2 bases from V and 3 from J; bases not matched to a gene: 4. CDR1 and CDR2 (germline): MNHNS, SASEGT. CDR3 coding DNA: TGTGCCAGCAGTGAATTGGGGGGGGGCTACGAGCAGTACTTC. Protein product: CASSELGGGYEQYF.

V is TRBV6-5 and J is TRBJ1-5, with a weak D call TRBD1 (6 bases). Trimming removed 5 bases from V and 6 bases from J, with 17 bases in between. The CDR3 runs 15 residues. Per the germline V gene, CDR1 is MNHEY and CDR2 is SVGAGI. The chain's CDR3 is CASSPLGAGGQPQHF. Written as DNA, the CDR3 is TGTGCCAGCAGTCCCCTGGGGGCAGGCGGTCAGCCCCAGCATTTT.

The V call is TRBV9, the J call TRBJ2-1; the match to TRBD2 covers 7 bases. V gave up 0 bases and J gave up 7 bases; unmatched junction bases: 10. CDR1 is SGDLS, CDR2 YYNGEE, per germline. CDR3 length: 16 amino acids. The CDR3 spells CASSVGAGAGQNEQFF. The CDR3 coding sequence is TGTGCCAGCAGCGTAGGGGCGGGAGCAGGTCAGAATGAGCAGTTCTTC.

The V call is TRBV18, the J call TRBJ2-7; TRBD1 aligns across 10 bases. V dropped 6 bases and J dropped 4; count of bases not matched to a gene: 9. Per the germline V gene, CDR1 is KGHSH and CDR2 is LQKENI. The CDR3 totals 15 residues. CDR3 DNA: TGTGCCAGCTCCCCCGGGACAGGGGTTATATACGAGCAGTACTTC. Translated, it gives CASSPGTGVIYEQYF.

This rearrangement joins TRBV28 to TRBJ2-7; D gene ambiguous. The CDR3 totals 14 residues. Trimming removed 3 bases at V and 3 bases at J, with 12 bases between. The germline gives CDR1 MDHEN, CDR2 SYDVKM. In DNA, the CDR3 is TGTGCCAGCAGTTTGGTGCAGGTATACTACGAGCAGTACTTC. Translation gives CASSLVQVYYEQYF.

The chain employs TRBV27 and TRBJ1-3, with D possibly matching TRBD1 (5 bases). The length of the CDR3 is 14 residues. The V end lost 5 bases, the J end lost 8 bases, and 16 bases lay between the germline ends. The germline V gene encodes CDR1 MNHEY and CDR2 SMNVEV (reference sequence). In DNA, the CDR3 is TGTGCCAGCAGTCCCACCAGATGGGGGGACACCATATATTTT. It translates to CASSPTRWGDTIYF.

The chain links TRBV2 to TRBJ1-2; 7 bases are a match to TRBD1. The CDR3 sequence is 13 residues long. Germline V lookup: CDR1 SNHLY, CDR2 FYNNEI. Trimming at V came to 4 bases and at J to 2 bases, leaving 1 base not matched to a gene. CDR3 DNA: TGTGCCAGCAGTGTGGGACAGAACTATGGCTACACCTTC. Its translation is CASSVGQNYGYTF.

This clone appeared a single time. The chain recombines TRBV10-3 with TRBJ2-3; possibly TRBD2 for D (5 bases). CDR3 size: 13 residues. CDR1 and CDR2 from the germline V gene are ENHRY and SYGVKD. V dropped 4 bases and J dropped 1 base, with 6 bases sitting between them. The CDR3 DNA reads TGTGCCATCAGTGCCGGGGGCACAGATACGCAGTATTTT. Protein product: CAISAGGTDTQYF.

J is TRBJ2-2 and V is TRBV10-3; 10 nucleotides agree with TRBD1. Germline-derived CDR1 and CDR2 are ENHRY and SYGVKD. The CDR3 is 14 amino acids. J lost 3 bases, V lost 10 bases, and 5 bases had no gene match. CDR3 amino acids: CATCGQGDTGELFF. In nucleotides, the CDR3 is TGTGCCACATGCGGACAGGGGGACACCGGGGAGCTGTTTTTT.

The J gene is TRBJ2-7, the V gene TRBV5-1; the D gene is possibly TRBD2 (5 bases). Germline values: CDR1 SGHRS, CDR2 YFSETQ. The CDR3 contains 16 residues. Trimming took off 3 bases at V and 2 bases at J, with 18 bases between the two ends. CDR3 nucleotides: TGCGCCAGCAGCTATAATCAGTCGAGGGCCCCCTACGAGCAGTACTTC. Its protein is CASSYNQSRAPYEQYF. Filled out from reference TRBV5-1 and TRBJ2-7, the complete variable domain reads KAGVTQTPRYLIKTRGQQVTLSCSPISGHRSVSWYQQTPGQGLQFLFEYFSETQRNKGNFPGRFSGRQFSNSRSEMNVSTLELGDSALYLCASSYNQSRAPYEQYFGPGTRLTVT.

This chain links TRBV4-1 with TRBJ1-5; 7 positions agree with TRBD1. Germline-derived CDR1 and CDR2 are MGHRA and YSYEKL. V lost 7 bases, J lost 4 bases, and 10 bases stayed unmatched. The CDR3 is 15 amino acids. DNA of the CDR3: TGCGCCAGCAAAAACTCCCGGGACAGTAATCAGCCCCAGCATTTT. Its translation is CASKNSRDSNQPQHF.

The chain uses TRBV9 and TRBJ2-3; a possible D gene is TRBD2 (5 bases). V lost 0 bases to trimming and J lost 4 bases, with 12 bases between them. The CDR3 loop spans 15 amino acids. Germline-derived CDR1 and CDR2 are SGDLS and YYNGEE. The CDR3 spells CASSVVEGPPDTQYF. The CDR3 coding sequence is TGTGCCAGCAGCGTAGTCGAGGGTCCACCAGATACGCAGTATTTT. Using reference TRBV9 and TRBJ2-3 for the parts outside the CDR3, the full variable domain is DSGVTQTPKHLITATGQRVTLRCSPRSGDLSVYWYQQSLDQGLQFLIQYYNGEERAKGNILERFSAQQFPDLHSELNLSSLELGDSALYFCASSVVEGPPDTQYFGPGTRLTVL.

The chain recombines TRBV28 with TRBJ2-4; perhaps TRBD1 as D (6 bases). This CDR3 spans 14 amino acids. V lost 6 bases to trimming and J lost 1 base, with 10 bases between them. Germline CDR1 MDHEN, CDR2 SYDVKM. CDR3 nucleotide sequence: TGTGCCAGCAGCCGCGGACAGGCCAAAAACATTCAGTACTTC. It translates to CASSRGQAKNIQYF. Looking up the rest from reference TRBV28 and TRBJ2-4 gives the full variable domain: DVKVTQSSRYLVKRTGEKVFLECVQDMDHENMFWYRQDPGLGLRLIYFSYDVKMKEKGDIPEGYSVSREKKERFSLILESASTNQTSMYLCASSRGQAKNIQYFGAGTRLSVL.

The V and J genes are TRBV6-1 and TRBJ1-1, with D hard to call. Germline V gene lookup returns CDR1 MNHNS and CDR2 SASEGT. Trimming removed 4 bases from V and 7 bases from J, with 13 bases in between. The CDR3 contains 13 residues. DNA of the CDR3: TGTGCCAGCAGTGTATGGTCTCGGCGTGAAGCTTTCTTT. Amino acid sequence: CASSVWSRREAFF.